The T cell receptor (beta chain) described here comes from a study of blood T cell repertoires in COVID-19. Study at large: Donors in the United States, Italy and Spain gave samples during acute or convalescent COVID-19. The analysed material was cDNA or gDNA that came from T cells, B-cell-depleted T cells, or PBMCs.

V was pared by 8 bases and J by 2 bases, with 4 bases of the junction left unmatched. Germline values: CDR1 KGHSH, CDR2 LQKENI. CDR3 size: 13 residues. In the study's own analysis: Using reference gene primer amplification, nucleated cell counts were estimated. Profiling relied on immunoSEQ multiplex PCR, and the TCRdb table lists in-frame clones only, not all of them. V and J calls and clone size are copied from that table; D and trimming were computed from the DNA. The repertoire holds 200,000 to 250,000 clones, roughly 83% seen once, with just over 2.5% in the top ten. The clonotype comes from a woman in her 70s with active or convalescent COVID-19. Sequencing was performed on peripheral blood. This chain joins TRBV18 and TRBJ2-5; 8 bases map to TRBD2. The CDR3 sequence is CASGSGGQETQYF. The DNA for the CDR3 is TGTGCCAGCGGAAGCGGGGGACAAGAGACCCAGTACTTC. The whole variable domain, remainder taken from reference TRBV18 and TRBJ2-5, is NAGVMQNPRHLVRRRGQEARLRCSPMKGHSHVYWYRQLPEEGLKFMVYLQKENIIDESGMPKERFSAEFPKEGPSILRIQQVVRGDSAAYFCASGSGGQETQYFGPGTRLLVL.